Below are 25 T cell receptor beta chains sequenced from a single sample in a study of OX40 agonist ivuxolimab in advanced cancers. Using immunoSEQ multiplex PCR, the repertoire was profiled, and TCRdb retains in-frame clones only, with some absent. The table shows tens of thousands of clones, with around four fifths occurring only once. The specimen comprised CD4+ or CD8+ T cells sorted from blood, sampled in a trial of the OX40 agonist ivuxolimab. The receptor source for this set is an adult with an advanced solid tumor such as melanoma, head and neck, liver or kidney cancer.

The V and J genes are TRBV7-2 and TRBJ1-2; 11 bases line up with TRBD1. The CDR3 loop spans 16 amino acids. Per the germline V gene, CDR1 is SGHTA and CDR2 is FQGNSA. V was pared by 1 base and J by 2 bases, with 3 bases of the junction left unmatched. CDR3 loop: CASSLVGTGGNYGYTF. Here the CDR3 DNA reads TGTGCCAGCAGCTTAGTGGGGACAGGGGGGAACTATGGCTACACCTTC.

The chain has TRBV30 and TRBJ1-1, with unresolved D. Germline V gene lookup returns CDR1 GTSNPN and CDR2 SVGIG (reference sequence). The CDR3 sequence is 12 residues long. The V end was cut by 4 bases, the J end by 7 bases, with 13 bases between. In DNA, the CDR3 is TGTGCCTGGACCTTAGGATGGGGTGAAGCTTTCTTT. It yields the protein CAWTLGWGEAFF.

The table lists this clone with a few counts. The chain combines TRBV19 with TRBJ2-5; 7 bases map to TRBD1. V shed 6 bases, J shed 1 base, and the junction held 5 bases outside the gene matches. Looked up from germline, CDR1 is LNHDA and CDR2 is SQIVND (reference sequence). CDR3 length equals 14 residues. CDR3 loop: CASRRTGGQETQYF. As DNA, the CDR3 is TGTGCCAGTAGACGGACAGGAGGCCAAGAGACCCAGTACTTC.

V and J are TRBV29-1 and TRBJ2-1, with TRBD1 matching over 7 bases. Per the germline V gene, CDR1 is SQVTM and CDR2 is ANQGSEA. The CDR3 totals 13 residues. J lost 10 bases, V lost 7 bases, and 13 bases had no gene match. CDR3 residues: CSGTGPLRGEQFF. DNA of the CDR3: TGCAGCGGGACAGGACCCCTTAGGGGCGAGCAGTTCTTC.

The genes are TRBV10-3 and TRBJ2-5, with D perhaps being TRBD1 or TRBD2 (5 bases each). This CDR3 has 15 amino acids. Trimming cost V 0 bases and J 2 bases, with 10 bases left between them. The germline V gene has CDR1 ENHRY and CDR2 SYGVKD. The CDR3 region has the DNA TGTGCCATCAGTGAGTCGGGTGGGGGTCAAGAGACCCAGTACTTC. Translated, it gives CAISESGGGQETQYF.

The CDR3 DNA reads TGTGCCAGCAGCTTAGGGGGTACAGGGTTTGGCTACACCTTC. This codes for CASSLGGTGFGYTF. The chain employs TRBV7-9 and TRBJ1-2; a possible D gene is TRBD1 (6 bases). Trimming stripped 1 base from V and 7 bases from J, with 13 bases between. The CDR3 covers 14 residues. Germline assignment: CDR1 SEHNR and CDR2 FQNEAQ (reference sequence).

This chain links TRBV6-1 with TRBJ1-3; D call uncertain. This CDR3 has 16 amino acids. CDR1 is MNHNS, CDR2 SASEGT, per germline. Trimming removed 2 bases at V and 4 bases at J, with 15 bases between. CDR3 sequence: CASSELSHYGGNTIYF. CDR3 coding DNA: TGTGCCAGCAGTGAATTGAGTCACTACGGAGGAAACACCATATATTTT.

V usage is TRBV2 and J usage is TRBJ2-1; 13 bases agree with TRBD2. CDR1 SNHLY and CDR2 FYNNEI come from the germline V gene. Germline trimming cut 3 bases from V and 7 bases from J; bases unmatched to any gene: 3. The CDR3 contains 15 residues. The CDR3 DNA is TGTGCCAGCAGTGATTTGGGACTAGCGGGAAATGAGCAGTTCTTC. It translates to CASSDLGLAGNEQFF.

The CDR3 DNA is TGTGCCAGCAGTTTAGGCAGTCCTAACTATGGCTACACCTTC. Its protein is CASSLGSPNYGYTF. The chain couples TRBV28 to TRBJ1-2; D is undetermined. The CDR3 totals 14 residues. The germline gives CDR1 MDHEN, CDR2 SYDVKM. The V gene lost 2 bases and the J gene lost 0 bases, with 7 bases spanning the gap.

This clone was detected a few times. The CDR3 spells CASRPAGYTGELFF. The CDR3 DNA reads as TGTGCCAGCAGACCTGCAGGGTACACCGGGGAGCTGTTTTTT. This chain links TRBV6-5 with TRBJ2-2; tentatively, D is TRBD1 (5 bases). Germline V lookup: CDR1 MNHEY, CDR2 SVGAGI. V lost 6 bases, J lost 3 bases, and 11 bases lay in between. This CDR3 region has 14 residues.

The CDR3 spells CASSFSRLRGQAFF. The CDR3 nucleotides read TGTGCCAGCAGTTTCTCCCGCCTCAGGGGCCAAGCTTTCTTT. The chain couples TRBV27 to TRBJ1-1; D possibly corresponds to TRBD1 (6 bases). V was cut by 3 bases and J by 9 bases, with 17 bases left in between. Germline loops: CDR1 MNHEY, CDR2 SMNVEV (reference sequence). The CDR3 loop spans 14 amino acids.

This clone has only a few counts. The CDR3 region is CAISVGGSVETQYF. The CDR3 nucleotides read TGTGCCATCAGTGTCGGCGGAAGTGTAGAGACCCAGTACTTC. The chain carries TRBV10-3 and TRBJ2-5, with no clear D. The germline V gene encodes CDR1 ENHRY and CDR2 SYGVKD. With 4 bases removed from V and 4 bases from J, the gap between germline ends came to 13 bases. CDR3 size: 14 residues.

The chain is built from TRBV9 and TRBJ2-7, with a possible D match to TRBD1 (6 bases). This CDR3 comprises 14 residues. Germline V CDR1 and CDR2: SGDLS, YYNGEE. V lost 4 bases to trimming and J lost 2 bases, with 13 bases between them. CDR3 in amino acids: CASSPQDRTYEQYF. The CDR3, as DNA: TGTGCCAGCAGCCCGCAAGACAGGACCTACGAGCAGTACTTC.

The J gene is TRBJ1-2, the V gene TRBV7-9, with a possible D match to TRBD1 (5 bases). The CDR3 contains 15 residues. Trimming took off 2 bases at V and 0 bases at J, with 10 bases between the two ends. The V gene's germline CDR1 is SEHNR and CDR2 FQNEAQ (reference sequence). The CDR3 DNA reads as TGTGCCAGCAGCTTACCCGACAGCACTAACTATGGCTACACCTTC. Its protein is CASSLPDSTNYGYTF. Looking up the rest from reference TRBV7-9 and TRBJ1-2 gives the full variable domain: DTGVSQNPRHKITKRGQNVTFRCDPISEHNRLYWYRQTLGQGPEFLTYFQNEAQLEKSRLLSDRFSAERPKGSFSTLEIQRTEQGDSAMYLCASSLPDSTNYGYTFGSGTRLTVV.

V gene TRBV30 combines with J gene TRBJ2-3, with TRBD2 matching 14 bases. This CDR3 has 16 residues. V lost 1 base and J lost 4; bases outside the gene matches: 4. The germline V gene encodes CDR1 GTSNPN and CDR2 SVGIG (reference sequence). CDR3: CAWSEGLAGASDTQYF. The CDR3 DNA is TGTGCCTGGAGTGAGGGACTAGCGGGAGCGTCAGATACGCAGTATTTT. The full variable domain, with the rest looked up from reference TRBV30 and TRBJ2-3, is SQTIHQWPATLVQPVGSPLSLECTVEGTSNPNLYWYRQAAGRGLQLLFYSVGIGQISSEVPQNLSASRPQDRQFILSSKKLLLSDSGFYLCAWSEGLAGASDTQYFGPGTRLTVL.

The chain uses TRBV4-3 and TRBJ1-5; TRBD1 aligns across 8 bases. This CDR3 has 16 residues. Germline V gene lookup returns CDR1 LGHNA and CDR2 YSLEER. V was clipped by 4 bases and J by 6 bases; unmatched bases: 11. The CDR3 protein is CASSRDRGQGGQPQHF. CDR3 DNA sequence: TGCGCCAGCAGCCGAGATCGCGGACAGGGCGGTCAGCCCCAGCATTTT.

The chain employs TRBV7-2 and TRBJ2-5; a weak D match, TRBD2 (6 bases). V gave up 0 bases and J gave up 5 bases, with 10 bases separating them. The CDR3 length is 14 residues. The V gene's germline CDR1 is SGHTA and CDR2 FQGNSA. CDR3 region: CASSLAGGGETQYF. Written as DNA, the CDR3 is TGTGCCAGCAGCTTAGCGGGGGGAGGTGAGACCCAGTACTTC. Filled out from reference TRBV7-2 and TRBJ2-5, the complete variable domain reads GAGVSQSPSNKVTEKGKDVELRCDPISGHTALYWYRQSLGQGLEFLIYFQGNSAPDKSGLPSDRFSAERTGGSVSTLTIQRTQQEDSAVYLCASSLAGGGETQYFGPGTRLLVL.

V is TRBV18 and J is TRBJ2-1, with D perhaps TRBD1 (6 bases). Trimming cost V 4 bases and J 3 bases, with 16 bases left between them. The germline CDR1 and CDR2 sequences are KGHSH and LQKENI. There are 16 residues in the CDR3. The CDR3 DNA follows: TGTGCCAGCTCACGGACAGTACCCGGCTACTACAATGAGCAGTTCTTC. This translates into CASSRTVPGYYNEQFF.

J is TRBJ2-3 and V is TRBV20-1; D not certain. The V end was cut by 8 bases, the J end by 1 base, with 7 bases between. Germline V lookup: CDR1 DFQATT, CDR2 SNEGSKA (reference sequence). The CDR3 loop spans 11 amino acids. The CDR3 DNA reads TGCAGTATCGGAGGCACAGATACGCAGTATTTT. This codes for CSIGGTDTQYF.

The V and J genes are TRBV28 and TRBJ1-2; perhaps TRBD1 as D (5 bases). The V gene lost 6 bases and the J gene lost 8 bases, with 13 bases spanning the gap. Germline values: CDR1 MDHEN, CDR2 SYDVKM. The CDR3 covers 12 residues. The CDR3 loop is CASRTTVGGYTF. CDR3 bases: TGTGCCAGCAGAACGACAGTGGGAGGCTACACCTTC.

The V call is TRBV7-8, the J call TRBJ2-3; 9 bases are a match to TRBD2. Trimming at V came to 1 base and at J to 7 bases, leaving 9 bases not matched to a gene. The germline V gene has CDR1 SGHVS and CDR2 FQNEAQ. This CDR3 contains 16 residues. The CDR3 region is CASSLGSRLAENTQYF. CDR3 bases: TGTGCCAGCAGCTTAGGGTCGAGACTAGCGGAGAATACGCAGTATTTT. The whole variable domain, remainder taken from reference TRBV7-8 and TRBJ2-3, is GAGVSQSPRYKVAKRGQDVALRCDPISGHVSLFWYQQALGQGPEFLTYFQNEAQLDKSGLPSDRFFAERPEGSVSTLKIQRTQQEDSAVYLCASSLGSRLAENTQYFGPGTRLTVL.

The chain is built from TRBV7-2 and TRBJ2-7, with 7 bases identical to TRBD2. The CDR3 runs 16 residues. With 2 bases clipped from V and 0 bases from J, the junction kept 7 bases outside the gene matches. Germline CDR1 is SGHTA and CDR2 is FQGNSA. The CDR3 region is CASSLKAGVPSYEQYF. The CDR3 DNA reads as TGTGCCAGCAGCTTAAAGGCGGGAGTGCCCTCCTACGAGCAGTACTTC.

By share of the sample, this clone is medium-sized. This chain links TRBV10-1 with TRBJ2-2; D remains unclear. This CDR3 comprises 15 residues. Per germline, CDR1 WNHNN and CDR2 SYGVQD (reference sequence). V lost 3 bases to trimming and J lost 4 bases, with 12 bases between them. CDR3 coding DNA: TGCGCCAGCAGTGACTTGGGGTCCGGCACCGGGGAGCTGTTTTTT. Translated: CASSDLGSGTGELFF.

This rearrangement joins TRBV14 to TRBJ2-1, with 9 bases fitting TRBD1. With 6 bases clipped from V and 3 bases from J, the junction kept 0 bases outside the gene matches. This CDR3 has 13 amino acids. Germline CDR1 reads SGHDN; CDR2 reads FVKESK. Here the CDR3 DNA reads TGTGCCAGCAGGGACAGGGGCTACAATGAGCAGTTCTTC. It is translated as CASRDRGYNEQFF.

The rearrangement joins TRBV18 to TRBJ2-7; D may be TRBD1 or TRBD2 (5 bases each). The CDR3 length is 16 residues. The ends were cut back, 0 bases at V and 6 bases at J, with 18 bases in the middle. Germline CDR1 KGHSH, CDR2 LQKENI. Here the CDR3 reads CASSPPGSHPRGEQYF. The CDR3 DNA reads TGTGCCAGCTCACCACCGGGGAGCCATCCAAGGGGCGAGCAGTACTTC. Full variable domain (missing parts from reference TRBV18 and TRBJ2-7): NAGVMQNPRHLVRRRGQEARLRCSPMKGHSHVYWYRQLPEEGLKFMVYLQKENIIDESGMPKERFSAEFPKEGPSILRIQQVVRGDSAAYFCASSPPGSHPRGEQYFGPGTRLTVT.